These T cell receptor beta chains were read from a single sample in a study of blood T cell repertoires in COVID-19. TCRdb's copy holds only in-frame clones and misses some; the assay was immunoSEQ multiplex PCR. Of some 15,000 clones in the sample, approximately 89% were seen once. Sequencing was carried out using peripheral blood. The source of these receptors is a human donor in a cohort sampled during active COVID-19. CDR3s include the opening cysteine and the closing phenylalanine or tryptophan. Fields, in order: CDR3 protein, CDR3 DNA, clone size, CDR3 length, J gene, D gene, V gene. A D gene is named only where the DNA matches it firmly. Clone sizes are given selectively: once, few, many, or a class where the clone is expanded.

CSASRASGGPVAQYF TGCAGTGCTAGTCGGGCTAGCGGGGGGCCAGTGGCCCAGTACTTC - 15 TRBJ2-5 TRBD2 TRBV20-1
CASSRPSGGAKDTQYF TGTGCCAGCAGTCGACCTAGCGGGGGGGCTAAAGATACGCAGTATTTT - 16 TRBJ2-3 TRBD2 TRBV28
CASSAWTGIHF TGTGCCAGCAGTGCGTGGACAGGGATTCACTTC - 11 TRBJ2-7 TRBD1 TRBV2
CATSRDRGTGPRGNQPQHF TGTGCCACCAGCAGAGATCGGGGGACAGGGCCAAGAGGCAATCAGCCCCAGCATTTT - 19 TRBJ1-5 TRBD1 TRBV15
CSARLAGGLAGELFF TGCAGCGCTAGACTAGCGGGGGGGCTAGCCGGGGAGCTGTTTTTT - 15 TRBJ2-2 TRBD2 TRBV29-1
CASSPHNRLRAYEQYF TGTGCCAGCAGCCCACACAACAGGCTAAGAGCCTACGAGCAGTACTTC - 16 TRBJ2-7 - TRBV28
CASSVPPGGSTTNEKLFF TGTGCCAGCAGCGTCCCTCCGGGGGGATCGACAACTAATGAAAAACTGTTTTTT - 18 TRBJ1-4 - TRBV7-9
CASSILEGGTGELFF TGTGCCAGCAGCATACTAGAGGGAGGCACCGGGGAGCTGTTTTTT - 15 TRBJ2-2 - TRBV7-6
CASSSGIYEQYF TGTGCCAGCAGTTCAGGAATCTACGAGCAGTACTTC once 12 TRBJ2-7 - TRBV12-3/TRBV12-4
CASSLQTQNTEAFF TGTGCCAGCAGCCTGCAGACACAGAACACTGAAGCTTTCTTT - 14 TRBJ1-1 - TRBV11-1
CASSPGAAAQYEQYF TGTGCCAGCTCACCGGGGGCGGCGGCCCAGTACGAGCAGTACTTC - 15 TRBJ2-7 - TRBV18
CASDYRGDGYTF TGTGCCAGCGACTACAGGGGTGATGGCTACACCTTC - 12 TRBJ1-2 TRBD1 TRBV18
CASSPDRSNQPQHF TGTGCCAGCAGCCCCGACAGGAGCAATCAGCCCCAGCATTTT few 14 TRBJ1-5 - TRBV6-5
CASSRDRTYEQYF TGTGCCAGTAGTCGGGACAGGACATACGAGCAGTACTTC - 13 TRBJ2-7 TRBD1 TRBV19
CSVEVSGLAAFF TGCAGCGTTGAGGTAAGCGGACTTGCGGCTTTCTTT - 12 TRBJ1-1 - TRBV29-1
CASSLTTSENSPLHF TGTGCCAGCAGCTTGACCACCTCGGAGAATTCACCCCTCCACTTT - 15 TRBJ1-6 - TRBV5-8
CASSLGLTGQGYTF TGTGCCAGCAGCTTAGGGCTCACAGGACAAGGCTACACCTTC - 14 TRBJ1-2 - TRBV7-2
CASSLDIGGTEAFF TGCGCCAGCAGCTTGGATATAGGGGGAACTGAAGCTTTCTTT - 14 TRBJ1-1 - TRBV5-1
CASSFLQTGELFF TGTGCCAGCAGCTTTCTCCAGACCGGGGAGCTGTTTTTT once 13 TRBJ2-2 - TRBV5-4
CASSFAGSSYNSPLHF TGTGCCAGCAGCTTTGCGGGGAGCTCCTATAATTCACCCCTCCACTTT - 16 TRBJ1-6 - TRBV5-8
CASSLAGPGELFF TGCGCCAGCAGCTTGGCAGGGCCCGGGGAGCTGTTTTTT - 13 TRBJ2-2 - TRBV5-1
CASSPGTVNEKLFF TGTGCCAGCAGCCCCGGGACAGTTAATGAAAAACTGTTTTTT - 14 TRBJ1-4 TRBD1 TRBV28
CASSSPGREKNIQYF TGTGCCAGCAGTTCGCCAGGGCGAGAGAAAAACATTCAGTACTTC - 15 TRBJ2-4 - TRBV28
CASSLGLGTYEQYF TGTGCCAGCAGCTTAGGGCTCGGGACCTACGAGCAGTACTTC once 14 TRBJ2-7 - TRBV7-8
CASTQGTEAFF TGTGCCAGCACCCAGGGCACTGAAGCTTTCTTT - 11 TRBJ1-1 - TRBV6-5
CASRVRENTEAFF TGTGCCAGTAGGGTGAGAGAGAACACTGAAGCTTTCTTT - 13 TRBJ1-1 - TRBV19
CASSPGFASGANVLTF TGCGCCAGCAGCCCGGGGTTTGCCTCTGGGGCCAACGTCCTGACTTTC - 16 TRBJ2-6 - TRBV5-1
CASSTDRLAFF TGTGCCAGCAGTACAGACAGGTTAGCTTTCTTT - 11 TRBJ1-1 - TRBV6-6
CASSLARDSYEQYF TGTGCCAGCAGCTTAGCGAGGGACTCTTACGAGCAGTACTTC - 14 TRBJ2-7 - TRBV7-9
CASSLSRVNYGYTF TGTGCCAGCAGTTTAAGCAGGGTTAACTATGGCTACACCTTC - 14 TRBJ1-2 - TRBV28
CASSSTGGGYEKLFF TGCGCCAGCAGCTCAACAGGGGGAGGTTATGAAAAACTGTTTTTT - 15 TRBJ1-4 TRBD1 TRBV5-1
CASSLRRDEQFF TGTGCCAGCAGTTTACGAAGAGATGAGCAGTTCTTC once 12 TRBJ2-1 - TRBV28
CASSQTGDYGYTF TGTGCCAGCAGCCAAACAGGGGACTATGGCTACACCTTC - 13 TRBJ1-2 TRBD1 TRBV9
CASGLAGNEQFF TGTGCCAGCGGTCTAGCCGGCAATGAGCAGTTCTTC - 12 TRBJ2-1 - TRBV6-6
CASSDKRGQGRFETGELFF TGCGCCAGCTCTGACAAGAGAGGACAGGGGCGTTTCGAGACCGGGGAGCTGTTTTTT - 19 TRBJ2-2 TRBD1 TRBV5-1
CAWSAPRDLQSDEQFF TGTGCCTGGAGCGCTCCTCGGGATTTACAGAGCGATGAGCAGTTCTTC - 16 TRBJ2-1 - TRBV30
CASSKGRGTNTEAFF TGTGCCAGCAGCAAAGGAAGGGGGACGAACACTGAAGCTTTCTTT - 15 TRBJ1-1 - TRBV21-1
CASSRTGSQPQHF TGTGCCAGCAGCAGGACAGGGAGTCAGCCCCAGCATTTT - 13 TRBJ1-5 TRBD1 TRBV5-8
CASSRPGGSGNTIYF TGTGCCAGCAGTCGCCCAGGGGGCTCTGGAAACACCATATATTTT - 15 TRBJ1-3 TRBD1 TRBV7-6
CASSQSLTDTQYF TGCGCCAGCAGCCAAAGCCTCACAGATACGCAGTATTTT once 13 TRBJ2-3 - TRBV4-3
CASSSQGQLNEKLFF TGTGCCAGCAGCTCCCAAGGACAGCTAAATGAAAAACTGTTTTTT - 15 TRBJ1-4 - TRBV7-8
CASSQQGFNQPQHF TGTGCCAGCAGCCAACAGGGGTTCAATCAGCCCCAGCATTTT - 14 TRBJ1-5 - TRBV3-1/TRBV3-2
CASSLTQGNTEAFF TGTGCCAGCAGCTTGACACAGGGTAACACTGAAGCTTTCTTT few 14 TRBJ1-1 - TRBV7-2
CSVVPGDSSYEQYF TGCAGCGTTGTCCCAGGGGACAGCTCCTACGAGCAGTACTTC - 14 TRBJ2-7 TRBD1 TRBV29-1
CASTADRVPYGYTF TGTGCCAGCACCGCCGACAGGGTCCCATATGGCTACACCTTC - 14 TRBJ1-2 TRBD1 TRBV6-5
CASRLDIPNTEAFF TGTGCAAGTCGCTTAGACATCCCAAACACTGAAGCTTTCTTT - 14 TRBJ1-1 - TRBV12-2
CASSHLRGNTEAFF TGCGCCAGCAGCCACCTCAGGGGGAACACTGAAGCTTTCTTT - 14 TRBJ1-1 - TRBV4-1
CASSLRVGNEKLFF TGTGCCAGCAGCTTGCGGGTTGGTAATGAAAAACTGTTTTTT - 14 TRBJ1-4 - TRBV7-2
CASSIGGQAGNTIYF TGTGCCAGTAGTATCGGTGGACAGGCTGGAAACACCATATATTTT few 15 TRBJ1-3 TRBD1 TRBV19
CASSEFSGQFEAFF TGTGCCAGCAGTGAATTCTCGGGACAGTTTGAAGCTTTCTTT once 14 TRBJ1-1 TRBD1 TRBV6-1
CASSLIQGATNEKLFF TGTGCCAGCAGTTTAATCCAGGGGGCAACTAATGAAAAACTGTTTTTT - 16 TRBJ1-4 TRBD1 TRBV28
CASSVAGTEETQYF TGTGCCAGCAGCGTAGCGGGGACTGAAGAGACCCAGTACTTC - 14 TRBJ2-5 - TRBV9
CASSYGLYNEQFF TGTGCCAGCAGTTACGGACTTTACAATGAGCAGTTCTTC - 13 TRBJ2-1 - TRBV6-2/TRBV6-3